This T cell receptor (beta chain) was documented in a study of blood T cell repertoires in COVID-19. Overall study context: From the United States, Italy and Spain came samples of acute and convalescent COVID-19. Sample material is recorded as cDNA or gDNA derived from T cells, B-cell-depleted T cells, or PBMCs.

The CDR3 is 14 residues long. Trimming removed 7 bases at V and 1 base at J, with 13 bases between. From germline, CDR1 is SNHLY and CDR2 FYNNEI. In the authors' workflow: Quantification of nucleated cells was approximated via reference gene primer amplification. The assay was immunoSEQ multiplex PCR, and TCRdb's table has in-frame clones only and misses some. The V and J calls and the clone size are those of that table, but D and trimming were determined from the DNA. The repertoire consists of about 440,000 clones, with around 88% occurring once and the leading ten covering 4.3%. Sequencing input: peripheral blood. The sequence was obtained from a young woman with acute or convalescent COVID-19. The chain joins TRBV2 to TRBJ1-1; weak D call: TRBD1 (6 bases). The CDR3 nucleotides read TGTGCCAGCAACTGGGGGGGGGCGAACACTGAAGCTTTCTTT. This translates into CASNWGGANTEAFF.